The T cell receptor beta chain under discussion was sequenced for a study of shared clonotypes between healthy human individuals. Points from the study as a whole: Owing to a small donor count, the genetic and exposure-history diversity represented was limited.

On this clone itself: Its specificity is unknown.

The germline gives CDR1 MNHNS, CDR2 SASEGT. The CDR3 runs to 17 residues. Trimming took 1 base from V and 3 from J; bases not matched to a gene: 10. Researchers partitioned CD4+ cells into CD45RA+ naive and CD45RA-negative memory subsets. Deep-level assay runs were performed. An approximately 210 ng quantity of DNA, roughly 30,000 T cell genomes, went into the sorted-subset replicate PCRs. The method was immunoSEQ multiplex PCR; TCRdb's version includes in-frame clones alone and lacks a portion of them. The sample holds nearly 1,000,000 clones, more than 75% seen once. Sequenced material: memory CD4+ T cells sorted from blood. The subset is: CD45RA-negative fraction. The receptor's source is a man between 18 and 29 years old in good health. The chain recombines TRBV6-1 with TRBJ1-2; the match to TRBD1 covers 8 bases. DNA for the CDR3: TGTGCCAGCAGTGAAGGGCTCCAGGGGGCAGGGGACTATGGCTACACCTTC. Translated, it gives CASSEGLQGAGDYGYTF.